This T cell receptor beta chain was recovered during a study of T cell responses to AZD1222 COVID-19 vaccine. Study-wide results and caveats: Donors skewed white British and female; clonal diversity was possibly underestimated.

Assay used: immunoSEQ multiplex PCR; TCRdb lists only in-frame clones, some missing. The sample has fewer than 120,000 clones, around 90% seen once; the top ten hold roughly 7.8%. This CDR3 has 13 amino acids. Trimming took 0 bases from V and 4 from J, leaving 6 bases between them. Germline assignment: CDR1 LGHDT and CDR2 YNNKEL (reference sequence). This clone has only one observation. Its antigen is still unknown. This specimen consisted of peripheral blood, obtained on day 0 of AZD1222 vaccination. This TCR derives from an adult in good health. The rearrangement joins TRBV3-1 (or the pseudogene TRBV3-2) to TRBJ2-5; the D is unclear. The CDR3 sequence: CASSQDYRETQYF. The CDR3 region has the DNA TGTGCCAGCAGCCAAGACTATCGAGAGACCCAGTACTTC.